One T cell receptor beta chain is described in this entry. The data derive from a study of OX40 agonist ivuxolimab in advanced cancers. Data came from immunoSEQ multiplex PCR; TCRdb stores just in-frame clones and leaves some out. Found here are some 50,000 clones, 70% to 90% of them singletons; the top ten hold over 0.5%. Germline CDR1 and CDR2: SEHNR and FQNEAQ (reference sequence). The V end was cut by 2 bases, the J end by 0 bases, with 8 bases between. CDR3 length: 15 residues. This receptor was identified in an adult with an advanced solid tumor such as melanoma, head and neck, liver or kidney cancer. The sequencing used CD4+ or CD8+ T cells sorted from blood, collected in a trial of the OX40 agonist ivuxolimab. This chain connects TRBV7-9 to TRBJ1-3; D unresolved. CDR3 nucleotides: TGTGCCAGCAGCTTATTGGGCGACTCTGGAAACACCATATATTTT. Protein product: CASSLLGDSGNTIYF.